This T cell receptor (beta chain) was captured in a study of blood T cell repertoires in COVID-19. Across the study: Material from acute and convalescent COVID-19 was sourced from the United States, Italy and Spain. T cells, B-cell-depleted T cells, or PBMCs provided the cDNA or gDNA that served as material.

CDR3 length equals 20 residues. Germline lookup yields CDR1 KGHSH and CDR2 LQKENI. The V segment lost 1 base and the J segment 3 bases; nucleotides outside the gene matches: 17. Per the original data handling: Reference gene primer amplification in the assay estimated nucleated cell counts. Generated by immunoSEQ multiplex PCR, the TCRdb table keeps only in-frame clones and is missing some. The V and J calls and clone size come from that table; D and trimming were worked out from the DNA. The data show roughly 190,000 clones, around 85% seen once. Followed longitudinally, the Seattle patients had been enrolled during active infection.

The origin of this receptor is a woman aged 55-75 years with COVID-19, enrolled during active disease. The sequenced material came from peripheral blood. V gene TRBV18 combines with J gene TRBJ2-1; 8 bases are a match to TRBD1. The DNA for the CDR3 is TGTGCCAGCTCACCACGGGGAAGATGGGGAGACAGGGGAATCTACAATGAGCAGTTCTTC. Translating it yields CASSPRGRWGDRGIYNEQFF.